These T cell receptor beta chains were read from a single sample in a study of early T cells in non-severe SARS-CoV-2 infection. TCRdb reanalysed the 5' RACE reads using MiXCR and keeps one entry per CDR3 protein. The table has more than 85,000 distinct CDR3 sequences, around 13% seen once. Sequenced material: whole blood. Receptors were obtained from an adult who was a healthcare worker with PCR-confirmed SARS-CoV-2 infection or an uninfected control (not recorded which). CDR3s include the opening cysteine and the closing phenylalanine or tryptophan. D genes are given only for firm matches. Not all rows give a size; the values are once, few, many and, for expanded clones, a class.

clone_size	j_call	v_call	d_call	cdr3_nt	cdr3_aa
many	TRBJ2-2	TRBV6-2/TRBV6-3	-	TGTGCCAGCAGAATCGAGCCCGGAACCGGGGAGCTGTTTTTT	CASRIEPGTGELFF
many	TRBJ1-5	TRBV6-2/TRBV6-3	-	TGTGCCAGCAGTTACAGGGGAGCTCAGCCCCAGCATTTT	CASSYRGAQPQHF
many	TRBJ2-1	TRBV10-3	TRBD2	TGTGCCATCAGTGAGTCTAAGCGGGACGTGTGGTCCTACAATGAGCAGTTCTTC	CAISESKRDVWSYNEQFF
many	TRBJ2-3	TRBV4-1	TRBD1	TGCGCCAGCAGCCGAGGGACAGGCACAGATACGCAGTATTTT	CASSRGTGTDTQYF
many	TRBJ2-1	TRBV5-1	TRBD2	TGCGCCAGCAGCAACGGGGGACTAGCGGATAATGAGCAGTTCTTC	CASSNGGLADNEQFF
-	TRBJ2-3	TRBV7-9	TRBD2	TGTGCCAACAGCCGACTAGCGGGAAAAGCAGATACGCAGTATTTT	CANSRLAGKADTQYF
few	TRBJ1-1	TRBV30	-	TGTGCCTGGAGTCAGGGGAGCACTGAAGCTTTCTTT	CAWSQGSTEAFF
-	TRBJ2-6	TRBV5-4	-	TGTGCCAGCAGCTTGGTCCGGGCTACTGGGGCCAACGTCCTGACTTTC	CASSLVRATGANVLTF
-	TRBJ1-1	TRBV6-6	-	TGTGCCAGCAGCGTGACAGACGCGGCTTTCTTT	CASSVTDAAFF
few	TRBJ2-1	TRBV27	-	TGTGCCAGCAGTCCTCTCGGCTGGGGCAATGAGCAGTTCTTC	CASSPLGWGNEQFF
few	TRBJ2-7	TRBV6-2/TRBV6-3	TRBD2	TGTGCCAGCAGTGAGGCTAGCGGGAGGGCCTACGAGCAGTACTTC	CASSEASGRAYEQYF
few	TRBJ2-5	TRBV6-6	TRBD2	TGTGCCAGCAGTCCAGGGAGGGGAGAGACCCAGTACTTC	CASSPGRGETQYF
few	TRBJ2-7	TRBV10-2	-	TGCGCCAGCAGTGAAAACTCCTACGAGCAGTACTTC	CASSENSYEQYF
few	TRBJ2-3	TRBV13	TRBD2	TGTGCCAGCAGCTTAGTCGCGCTAGCGGGAGGACTTCGCGCAGATACGCAGTATTTT	CASSLVALAGGLRADTQYF
many	TRBJ2-3	TRBV7-6	TRBD1	TGTGCCAGCAGCTCTCTGACAGGGGGCGCCCCAGATACGCAGTATTTT	CASSSLTGGAPDTQYF
many	TRBJ1-6	TRBV2	TRBD1	TGTGCCAGCAGTGAATTGGACAGGGATTCACCCCTCCACTTT	CASSELDRDSPLHF
few	TRBJ2-1	TRBV20-1	TRBD2	TGCAGTGCTAGAGATTCGAGCGGGGGATCCTACAATGAGCAGTTCTTC	CSARDSSGGSYNEQFF
few	TRBJ1-4	TRBV28	-	TGTGCCAGCAGCCCTGGTGGACAGCGCAAACTGTTTTTT	CASSPGGQRKLFF
many	TRBJ2-7	TRBV11-2	-	TGTGCCAGCAGCTTAGCCGGAGCACCCTACGAGCAGTACTTC	CASSLAGAPYEQYF
few	TRBJ2-7	TRBV7-8	-	TGTGCCAGCAGCCCTAGGAGGGTAGCGAGCTCCTACGAGCAGTACTTC	CASSPRRVASSYEQYF
few	TRBJ2-5	TRBV18	TRBD1	TGTGCCAGCTCACCCTTGGTGGGGACAGGGGATAAGACCCAGTACTTC	CASSPLVGTGDKTQYF
many	TRBJ2-1	TRBV6-2/TRBV6-3	-	TGTGCCAGCAGTTACCAGACCCACAATGAGCAGTTCTTC	CASSYQTHNEQFF
few	TRBJ2-7	TRBV11-1	TRBD2	TGTGCCAGCAGCACGGGGGGGAGCTCCTACGAGCAGTACTTC	CASSTGGSSYEQYF
-	TRBJ1-1	TRBV5-1	-	TGCGCCAGCAGCCCCTATTGGGGGGCAAACACTGAAGCTTTCTTT	CASSPYWGANTEAFF
-	TRBJ1-5	TRBV10-3	TRBD1	TGTGCCATCAGCGGACAGGGAACACAGCCCCAGCATTTT	CAISGQGTQPQHF
many	TRBJ2-2	TRBV19	-	TGTGCCAGTAGTTGGGTTGCCGGGGAGCTGTTTTTT	CASSWVAGELFF
few	TRBJ1-2	TRBV6-5	-	TGTGCCAGCAGTTACTCTCCCCGGACAGCTCAGGGGGGCTACACCTTC	CASSYSPRTAQGGYTF
-	TRBJ2-2	TRBV28	-	TGTGCCAGCATGGACAGTCGATATCGTTGGGGGAACACCGGGGAGCTGTTTTTT	CASMDSRYRWGNTGELFF
few	TRBJ2-3	TRBV6-4	-	TGTGCCAGCGGAGGGGGAACCACGGCAGATACGCAGTATTTT	CASGGGTTADTQYF
few	TRBJ2-5	TRBV12-3/TRBV12-4	-	TGTGCCAGCAGGGGGCTTGACGCGACCCAGTACTTC	CASRGLDATQYF
many	TRBJ1-5	TRBV12-3/TRBV12-4	TRBD1	TGTGCCAGCAGTGCCCAAACAGGGGCGGTTCGAGAGCCCCAGCATTTT	CASSAQTGAVREPQHF
-	TRBJ2-7	TRBV12-3/TRBV12-4	TRBD1	TGTGCCAGCAGTTTCTACAGGGGCGAGCAGTACTTC	CASSFYRGEQYF
few	TRBJ1-5	TRBV7-8	-	TGTGCCAGCAGCTTATGGGGGCCCCAGCATTTT	CASSLWGPQHF
-	TRBJ1-4	TRBV7-8	-	TGTGCCAGCAGCTTAGCGGGCAGTCCCTCCGGGGAAAAACTGTTTTTT	CASSLAGSPSGEKLFF
few	TRBJ1-1	TRBV15	-	TGTGCCACCAGCAGTCACGAGGGGGCTGAAGCTTTCTTT	CATSSHEGAEAFF
many	TRBJ2-2	TRBV18	-	TGTGCCAGCTCACCACCCGGGACCGGGGAGCTGTTTTTT	CASSPPGTGELFF
many	TRBJ1-5	TRBV4-1	-	TGCGCCAGCAGCCCCCTAGGACAAATCAATCAGCCCCAGCATTTT	CASSPLGQINQPQHF
many	TRBJ2-1	TRBV7-6	TRBD2	TGTGCCACCCAAGCGGGAAGGGATGAGCAGTTCTTC	CATQAGRDEQFF
many	TRBJ1-1	TRBV6-5	-	TGTGCCAGCGTCAAGCCGGGAGACACTGAAGCTTTCTTT	CASVKPGDTEAFF
many	TRBJ1-2	TRBV20-1	-	TGCAGTGCGGTCAGGGGAGGGGATGGCTACACCTTC	CSAVRGGDGYTF
-	TRBJ2-7	TRBV27	-	TGTGCCAGCAGTTTATCCTCCGCCTCCTACGAGCAGTACTTC	CASSLSSASYEQYF
many	TRBJ1-4	TRBV4-3	TRBD1	TGCGCCAGCAGCCAAGATCCCGGGACAGGGGATGAAAAACTGTTTTTT	CASSQDPGTGDEKLFF
many	TRBJ2-7	TRBV20-1	-	TGCAGTGCTAGTACCCTGGAGGGTACGAACTACGAGCAGTACTTC	CSASTLEGTNYEQYF
-	TRBJ2-3	TRBV5-1	TRBD2	TGCGCCAGCAGACACGGACTAGCGGGAGACGATACGCAGTATTTT	CASRHGLAGDDTQYF